The rows below give T cell receptor beta chains drawn from one sample of a study of T cell responses to AZD1222 COVID-19 vaccine. Method: immunoSEQ multiplex PCR; TCRdb's copy keeps in-frame clones and lacks some. The sample contains about 140,000 clones, about 89% of which appear only once. The source was peripheral blood, collected 28 days after the second dose of the MenACWY control vaccine. The source of these receptors is an adult who received the MenACWY meningococcal vaccine as a control. Each CDR3 is given without its conserved first and last residue. A D gene is named only where the DNA matches it firmly.

>12|TRBJ2-5|TRBV24-1|TRBD1
ATSDSRGLETQY
>17|TRBJ2-2|TRBV27|-
ASSLLSQGRPLLIGELF
>10|TRBJ1-2|TRBV6-5|-
ASSYPGGGYT
>12|TRBJ2-5|TRBV6-2/TRBV6-3|TRBD2
ASSLAGVGETQY
>13|TRBJ1-1|TRBV7-8|-
ASSLEGAGNTEAF
>13|TRBJ2-2|TRBV19|-
ASSSRAFGAGELF
>14|TRBJ2-4|TRBV6-2/TRBV6-3|TRBD2
ASSTGLAGGADIQY
>13|TRBJ2-3|TRBV7-9|-
ASSLDQGRTDTQY
>15|TRBJ1-6|TRBV3-1/TRBV3-2|-
ASSQGVEAQRNSPLH
>10|TRBJ1-2|TRBV28|-
ASSDPDYGYT
>10|TRBJ2-1|TRBV7-2|-
ASSLRVSEQF
>9|TRBJ2-1|TRBV14|-
ASSRYNEQF
>10|TRBJ1-5|TRBV19|-
ASSIRSQPQH
>14|TRBJ2-1|TRBV6-2/TRBV6-3|TRBD2
ASSYSRLAGGGEQF
>11|TRBJ1-3|TRBV5-1|-
ASSPDSGNTIY
>12|TRBJ1-1|TRBV2|TRBD1
ASTGTGANTEAF
>11|TRBJ1-1|TRBV27|-
ASSLLGAAEAF
>11|TRBJ2-7|TRBV11-2|-
ASSLYEQVEQY
>13|TRBJ2-7|TRBV28|-
ASSLSGAARYEQY
>15|TRBJ1-2|TRBV9|-
ASSPRRGRGACYGYT
>14|TRBJ1-2|TRBV12-5|-
ASGLVLGVPRYGYT
>12|TRBJ2-1|TRBV7-2|-
ASSVGNSYNEQF
>12|TRBJ2-5|TRBV28|TRBD1
ASSPGDREETQY
>11|TRBJ2-3|TRBV7-3|-
ASSLTQRDTQY
>15|TRBJ1-4|TRBV21-1|-
ASSTAGGAAASEKLF
>12|TRBJ2-2|TRBV7-2|-
ASSLMRNTGELF
>14|TRBJ1-1|TRBV14|TRBD1
ASSQALPGQGARAF
>14|TRBJ1-5|TRBV7-9|-
ASSLGTSGANQPQH
>11|TRBJ2-5|TRBV5-1|TRBD1
ASRMTGQETQY
>11|TRBJ1-6|TRBV7-2|-
ASSLRSDSPLH